This T cell receptor beta chain emerged from a study of blood T cell repertoires in COVID-19. Produced via immunoSEQ multiplex PCR; TCRdb's table is partial and in-frame only. The sample holds around 110,000 clones, over 75% seen once. Germline lookup yields CDR1 SGHTA and CDR2 FQGNSA. The length of the CDR3 is 16 residues. Germline trimming cut 6 bases from V and 5 bases from J; bases unmatched to any gene: 10. The sequenced sample was peripheral blood. The genes are TRBV7-2 and TRBJ2-2, with 9 nucleotides matching TRBD1. The receptor comes from a human donor with active COVID-19. The donor label of this sample is uncertain. CDR3 amino acids: CASRYHGQGRTGELFF. CDR3 DNA: TGTGCCAGCAGATACCATGGACAGGGGAGGACCGGGGAGCTGTTTTTT. Full variable domain (remainder filled in from reference TRBV7-2 and TRBJ2-2): GAGVSQSPSNKVTEKGKDVELRCDPISGHTALYWYRQSLGQGLEFLIYFQGNSAPDKSGLPSDRFSAERTGGSVSTLTIQRTQQEDSAVYLCASRYHGQGRTGELFFGEGSRLTVL.